The 26 T cell receptor beta chains presented below share a single source sample, sequenced in a study of blood T cell repertoires in COVID-19. The repertoire was sequenced with immunoSEQ multiplex PCR; TCRdb's copy has only in-frame clones and lacks some. The sample lists hundreds of thousands of clones, about 90% occurring once. Input material: peripheral blood. These TCRs come from a woman aged 18-30 years who had recovered from COVID-19.

V gene TRBV19 combines with J gene TRBJ2-3, with TRBD2 identical over 11 bases. The germline gives CDR1 LNHDA, CDR2 SQIVND (reference sequence). This CDR3 is 16 amino acids long. Trimming took 10 bases from V and 5 from J; bases not matched to a gene: 14. The CDR3 region has the DNA TGTGCCATCCCGACGCCGACTAGCGGGAAATTAGATACGCAGTATTTT. Translated: CAIPTPTSGKLDTQYF.

The chain has TRBV12-3 or TRBV12-4 and TRBJ1-6; no clear D. The CDR3 runs to 12 residues. V lost 3 bases and J 9 bases, leaving 6 bases between the germline ends. This CDR3 is CASSFEGSPLHF. CDR3 nucleotide sequence: TGTGCCAGCAGTTTTGAGGGTTCACCCCTCCACTTT.

This chain uses TRBV7-9 with TRBJ1-2; 9 nucleotides align to TRBD1. Unmatched junction bases numbered 5, after V lost 5 bases and J lost 4 bases. This CDR3 comprises 14 residues. Germline V gives CDR1 SEHNR, CDR2 FQNEAQ (reference sequence). CDR3 amino acids: CASSPPGQGYGYTF. The CDR3 DNA reads as TGTGCCAGCAGCCCCCCGGGACAGGGCTATGGCTACACCTTC. Looking up the rest from reference TRBV7-9 and TRBJ1-2 gives the full variable domain: DTGVSQNPRHKITKRGQNVTFRCDPISEHNRLYWYRQTLGQGPEFLTYFQNEAQLEKSRLLSDRFSAERPKGSFSTLEIQRTEQGDSAMYLCASSPPGQGYGYTFGSGTRLTVV.

The chain joins TRBV19 to TRBJ2-2; 10 bases align to TRBD2. After removal of 3 bases from V and 6 bases from J, the junction contained 4 bases not matched to a gene. This CDR3 has 15 amino acids. Germline V lookup: CDR1 LNHDA, CDR2 SQIVND (reference sequence). CDR3 DNA: TGTGCCAGTAGTATCCGGAGCGGGAGGGCCGGGGAGCTGTTTTTT. It translates to CASSIRSGRAGELFF. Drawing the rest from reference TRBV19 and TRBJ2-2, the complete variable domain is DGGITQSPKYLFRKEGQNVTLSCEQNLNHDAMYWYRQDPGQGLRLIYYSQIVNDFQKGDIAEGYSVSREKKESFPLTVTSAQKNPTAFYLCASSIRSGRAGELFFGEGSRLTVL.

V and J are TRBV6-6 and TRBJ1-6; TRBD1 aligns across 7 bases. The length of the CDR3 is 15 residues. Trimming cost V 5 bases and J 9 bases; bases outside gene matches: 10. CDR1 MNHNY and CDR2 SVGAGI come from the germline V gene (reference sequence). The CDR3 nucleotides are TGTGCCAGCAGTACTAGCAGGGGGACGGGTTCACCCCTCCACTTT. As protein: CASSTSRGTGSPLHF.

The chain combines TRBV5-1 with TRBJ2-5; 7 positions agree with TRBD1. Germline-derived CDR1 and CDR2 are SGHRS and YFSETQ. The CDR3 covers 14 residues. V trimming: 2 bases; J trimming: 2 bases; junction bases outside the gene matches: 3. The CDR3 here is CASSFGRGQETQYF. In DNA, the CDR3 is TGCGCCAGCAGCTTCGGCAGGGGGCAAGAGACCCAGTACTTC.

The chain employs TRBV6-5 and TRBJ1-2; 8 positions agree with TRBD1. The junction had 3 bases not matched to a gene; V was cut back by 4 bases and J by 5 bases. Per germline, CDR1 MNHEY and CDR2 SVGAGI. The CDR3 is 13 amino acids. CDR3 coding DNA: TGTGCCAGCAGTTCAGACAGGGGTTATGGCTACACCTTC. It is translated as CASSSDRGYGYTF.

This chain links TRBV30 with TRBJ1-2, with unresolved D. CDR1 GTSNPN and CDR2 SVGIG come from the germline V gene (reference sequence). This CDR3 comprises 11 residues. The CDR3 bases are TGTGGTCGGGTGAACGGAAAAGGCTACACCTTC. As protein: CGRVNGKGYTF.

The rearrangement links TRBV29-1 to TRBJ2-3; 8 bases fit TRBD1. CDR1 and CDR2 (germline): SQVTM, ANQGSEA. The ends lost 6 bases at V and 5 bases at J; junction bases unmatched: 4. This CDR3 has 12 amino acids. CDR3 sequence: CSVDRGEDTQYF. DNA for the CDR3: TGCAGCGTCGACAGGGGTGAAGATACGCAGTATTTT.

V is TRBV7-2 and J is TRBJ1-2; maybe TRBD1 (5 bases). Germline loops: CDR1 SGHTA, CDR2 FQGNSA. This CDR3 is 16 amino acids long. The V and J ends lost 3 bases and 2 bases respectively, with 16 bases between them. Here the CDR3 reads CASSFVRGSGNYGYTF. CDR3 sequence (DNA): TGTGCCAGCAGCTTCGTTCGGGGGTCGGGGAACTATGGCTACACCTTC.

V usage is TRBV27 and J usage is TRBJ1-1, with D tentatively TRBD1 (5 bases). The CDR3 has 15 amino acids. The germline V gene has CDR1 MNHEY and CDR2 SMNVEV (reference sequence). Trimming pared 6 bases from V and 1 base from J, leaving 15 bases between. The CDR3 reads CASRPWGEANTEAFF. The DNA for the CDR3 is TGTGCCAGCAGGCCCTGGGGGGAGGCGAACACTGAAGCTTTCTTT.

The genes are TRBV5-1 and TRBJ2-6; perhaps TRBD1 as D (6 bases). The germline CDR1 and CDR2 sequences are SGHRS and YFSETQ. CDR3 length equals 19 residues. V was clipped by 3 bases and J by 0 bases, with 19 bases between them. The CDR3: CASSSKTGFPSSGANVLTF. The CDR3 DNA sequence: TGCGCCAGCAGCTCCAAAACAGGGTTCCCTAGCTCTGGGGCCAACGTCCTGACTTTC.

V usage is TRBV20-1 and J usage is TRBJ2-5; D is unresolved. The CDR3 length is 11 residues. Germline V lookup: CDR1 DFQATT, CDR2 SNEGSKA (reference sequence). The V gene lost 7 bases and the J gene lost 1 base, with 7 bases spanning the gap. This CDR3 reads CSGEVQETQYF. CDR3 coding DNA: TGCAGTGGAGAAGTCCAAGAGACCCAGTACTTC.

This chain connects TRBV27 to TRBJ1-2; a possible D gene is TRBD1 (6 bases). The CDR3 covers 11 residues. The germline V gene encodes CDR1 MNHEY and CDR2 SMNVEV (reference sequence). The germline V and J ends were trimmed by 8 bases and 6 bases, with 10 bases remaining between them. The CDR3 bases are TGTGCCAGCGTACAGGGCGATGGCTACACCTTC. It translates to CASVQGDGYTF.

V and J are TRBV5-6 and TRBJ2-1; no firm D call. The CDR3 contains 15 residues. V shed 2 bases and J shed 0 bases, with 9 bases lying between them. Germline loops: CDR1 SGHDT, CDR2 YYEEEE. The CDR3 protein is CASSFGGLSYNEQFF. DNA of the CDR3: TGTGCCAGCAGCTTTGGCGGTCTCTCCTACAATGAGCAGTTCTTC. Looking up the rest from reference TRBV5-6 and TRBJ2-1 gives the full variable domain: DAGVTQSPTHLIKTRGQQVTLRCSPKSGHDTVSWYQQALGQGPQFIFQYYEEEERQRGNFPDRFSGHQFPNYSSELNVNALLLGDSALYLCASSFGGLSYNEQFFGPGTRLTVL.

The chain carries TRBV4-1 and TRBJ1-1; 8 bases are shared with TRBD1. Unmatched junction bases numbered 6, after V lost 2 bases and J lost 1 base. Germline CDR1 and CDR2: MGHRA and YSYEKL. The CDR3 is 16 residues long. The CDR3 nucleotides are TGCGCCAGCAGCCAATCGACAGGGGCGGAGAACACTGAAGCTTTCTTT. Its translation: CASSQSTGAENTEAFF.

V is TRBV11-2 and J is TRBJ1-1, with D uncertain. Trimming removed 5 bases from V and 1 base from J, with 14 bases in between. The V gene's germline CDR1 is SGHAT and CDR2 FQNNGV. CDR3 length equals 15 residues. The CDR3 region has the DNA TGTGCCAGCAGCGACCCCCGTACGGGGAACACTGAAGCTTTCTTT. Translation gives CASSDPRTGNTEAFF.

This rearrangement joins TRBV21-1 to TRBJ2-1; TRBD2 is the table's D call, not checked against the DNA. TRBV21-1 counts as a pseudogene. The CDR3 consists of 19 residues. CDR3 nucleotide sequence: TGTGCCAGCAGCAAGGGGACTAGCGGGAGCCTAGGGTCGGGCGATGAGCAGTTCTTC. This translates into CASSKGTSGSLGSGDEQFF.

This clone showed up just once. The chain carries TRBV4-2 and TRBJ1-1; D is unclear. Trimming pared 0 bases from V and 5 bases from J, leaving 10 bases between. This CDR3 comprises 14 residues. Germline CDR1 LGHNA, CDR2 YNFKEQ. The CDR3 spells CASSQDREPTEAFF. Here the CDR3 DNA reads TGTGCCAGCAGCCAAGATCGAGAACCGACTGAAGCTTTCTTT.

The rearrangement links TRBV11-3 to TRBJ1-3; no definite D call. Germline V gene sequence: CDR1 SGHNT, CDR2 YENEEA. Trimming took 0 bases from V and 1 from J, leaving 7 bases between them. This CDR3 has 15 amino acids. CDR3 bases: TGTGCCAGCAGCTTAGATACTGATTCTGGAAACACCATATATTTT. It yields the protein CASSLDTDSGNTIYF.

The chain couples TRBV5-1 to TRBJ2-2, with 7 positions matching TRBD1. V dropped 5 bases and J dropped 3; count of bases not matched to a gene: 4. Germline CDR1 SGHRS, CDR2 YFSETQ. This CDR3 has 14 amino acids. The DNA for the CDR3 is TGCGCCAGCAGAACTGGGACAGACACCGGGGAGCTGTTTTTT. Amino acids: CASRTGTDTGELFF.

This chain joins TRBV30 and TRBJ1-2; D may be TRBD1 (5 bases). Germline V gene lookup returns CDR1 GTSNPN and CDR2 SVGIG (reference sequence). Trimming removed 8 bases from V and 1 base from J, with 14 bases in between. This CDR3 has 13 residues. CDR3 sequence reads: CAGTGALNYGYTF. Written as DNA, the CDR3 is TGTGCCGGAACAGGAGCCCTTAACTATGGCTACACCTTC.

This rearrangement joins TRBV7-7 to TRBJ2-1; the match to TRBD2 covers 10 bases. After removal of 4 bases from V and 2 bases from J, the junction contained 5 bases not matched to a gene. The germline CDR1 and CDR2 sequences are SSHAT and FNYEAQ (reference sequence). The CDR3 is made up of 16 amino acids. The CDR3 loop is CASSSSLAGAYNEQFF. The DNA of the CDR3 is TGTGCCAGCAGCTCGAGTCTAGCGGGGGCCTACAATGAGCAGTTCTTC.

The sample holds a few counts of this clone. This rearrangement joins TRBV19 to TRBJ2-1; TRBD2 agrees at 14 bases. The CDR3 covers 16 residues. Trimming removed 4 bases from V and 7 bases from J; junction bases left unmatched: 6. From germline, CDR1 is LNHDA and CDR2 SQIVND (reference sequence). The CDR3 loop is CASSSPGLAGVNEQFF. CDR3 bases: TGTGCCAGTAGTAGCCCGGGACTAGCGGGAGTGAATGAGCAGTTCTTC. Variable domain in full (rest from reference TRBV19 and TRBJ2-1): DGGITQSPKYLFRKEGQNVTLSCEQNLNHDAMYWYRQDPGQGLRLIYYSQIVNDFQKGDIAEGYSVSREKKESFPLTVTSAQKNPTAFYLCASSSPGLAGVNEQFFGPGTRLTVL.

The rearrangement joins TRBV21-1 to TRBJ1-1; the D call of TRBD1 is as the table states it, not checked on the DNA. TRBV21-1 is labeled a pseudogene. The CDR3 loop spans 19 amino acids. CDR3 region: CASSPHAGQGDDWDTEAFF. The CDR3 region has the DNA TGTGCCAGCAGCCCCCACGCGGGACAGGGGGACGACTGGGACACTGAAGCTTTCTTT.

This clone is a singleton in its sample. V and J are TRBV5-6 and TRBJ2-5, with TRBD1 as a possible D gene (5 bases). Between the trimmed V and J ends, which lost 3 bases and 2 bases, there was a span of 17 bases. This CDR3 region has 16 residues. The germline V gene encodes CDR1 SGHDT and CDR2 YYEEEE. The CDR3: CASSSLGLHEQETQYF. The DNA of the CDR3 is TGTGCCAGCAGCTCGCTGGGGCTTCACGAGCAAGAGACCCAGTACTTC.